Presented here are 2 T cell receptor beta chains from one specimen sequenced in a study of blood T cell repertoires in COVID-19. Sequencing was performed with immunoSEQ multiplex PCR; in TCRdb, only in-frame clones are kept and a portion is missing. The top ten clones hold 1% to 1.5% of a sample with 100,000 to 130,000 clones, 75% to 95% of them seen once. The sequencing sample was made of peripheral blood. These receptors were taken from a woman in her 30s with acute or convalescent COVID-19.

The chain has TRBV18 and TRBJ2-3, with 7 bases lining up with TRBD1. With 8 bases clipped from V and 0 bases from J, the junction kept 11 bases outside the gene matches. Germline V lookup: CDR1 KGHSH, CDR2 LQKENI. The CDR3 sequence is 16 residues long. The CDR3 DNA is TGTGCCAGCCAGCCCGCGACAGGGCGGAGCACAGATACGCAGTATTTT. Translation: CASQPATGRSTDTQYF.

The chain is built from TRBV6-5 and TRBJ2-6; a possible D gene is TRBD1 (6 bases). The V end lost 2 bases, the J end lost 0 bases, and 8 bases lay between the germline ends. This CDR3 comprises 16 residues. Germline assignment: CDR1 MNHEY and CDR2 SVGAGI. CDR3 protein: CASSYLQGSGANVLTF. CDR3 nucleotide sequence: TGTGCCAGCAGTTACCTACAGGGCTCTGGGGCCAACGTCCTGACTTTC.